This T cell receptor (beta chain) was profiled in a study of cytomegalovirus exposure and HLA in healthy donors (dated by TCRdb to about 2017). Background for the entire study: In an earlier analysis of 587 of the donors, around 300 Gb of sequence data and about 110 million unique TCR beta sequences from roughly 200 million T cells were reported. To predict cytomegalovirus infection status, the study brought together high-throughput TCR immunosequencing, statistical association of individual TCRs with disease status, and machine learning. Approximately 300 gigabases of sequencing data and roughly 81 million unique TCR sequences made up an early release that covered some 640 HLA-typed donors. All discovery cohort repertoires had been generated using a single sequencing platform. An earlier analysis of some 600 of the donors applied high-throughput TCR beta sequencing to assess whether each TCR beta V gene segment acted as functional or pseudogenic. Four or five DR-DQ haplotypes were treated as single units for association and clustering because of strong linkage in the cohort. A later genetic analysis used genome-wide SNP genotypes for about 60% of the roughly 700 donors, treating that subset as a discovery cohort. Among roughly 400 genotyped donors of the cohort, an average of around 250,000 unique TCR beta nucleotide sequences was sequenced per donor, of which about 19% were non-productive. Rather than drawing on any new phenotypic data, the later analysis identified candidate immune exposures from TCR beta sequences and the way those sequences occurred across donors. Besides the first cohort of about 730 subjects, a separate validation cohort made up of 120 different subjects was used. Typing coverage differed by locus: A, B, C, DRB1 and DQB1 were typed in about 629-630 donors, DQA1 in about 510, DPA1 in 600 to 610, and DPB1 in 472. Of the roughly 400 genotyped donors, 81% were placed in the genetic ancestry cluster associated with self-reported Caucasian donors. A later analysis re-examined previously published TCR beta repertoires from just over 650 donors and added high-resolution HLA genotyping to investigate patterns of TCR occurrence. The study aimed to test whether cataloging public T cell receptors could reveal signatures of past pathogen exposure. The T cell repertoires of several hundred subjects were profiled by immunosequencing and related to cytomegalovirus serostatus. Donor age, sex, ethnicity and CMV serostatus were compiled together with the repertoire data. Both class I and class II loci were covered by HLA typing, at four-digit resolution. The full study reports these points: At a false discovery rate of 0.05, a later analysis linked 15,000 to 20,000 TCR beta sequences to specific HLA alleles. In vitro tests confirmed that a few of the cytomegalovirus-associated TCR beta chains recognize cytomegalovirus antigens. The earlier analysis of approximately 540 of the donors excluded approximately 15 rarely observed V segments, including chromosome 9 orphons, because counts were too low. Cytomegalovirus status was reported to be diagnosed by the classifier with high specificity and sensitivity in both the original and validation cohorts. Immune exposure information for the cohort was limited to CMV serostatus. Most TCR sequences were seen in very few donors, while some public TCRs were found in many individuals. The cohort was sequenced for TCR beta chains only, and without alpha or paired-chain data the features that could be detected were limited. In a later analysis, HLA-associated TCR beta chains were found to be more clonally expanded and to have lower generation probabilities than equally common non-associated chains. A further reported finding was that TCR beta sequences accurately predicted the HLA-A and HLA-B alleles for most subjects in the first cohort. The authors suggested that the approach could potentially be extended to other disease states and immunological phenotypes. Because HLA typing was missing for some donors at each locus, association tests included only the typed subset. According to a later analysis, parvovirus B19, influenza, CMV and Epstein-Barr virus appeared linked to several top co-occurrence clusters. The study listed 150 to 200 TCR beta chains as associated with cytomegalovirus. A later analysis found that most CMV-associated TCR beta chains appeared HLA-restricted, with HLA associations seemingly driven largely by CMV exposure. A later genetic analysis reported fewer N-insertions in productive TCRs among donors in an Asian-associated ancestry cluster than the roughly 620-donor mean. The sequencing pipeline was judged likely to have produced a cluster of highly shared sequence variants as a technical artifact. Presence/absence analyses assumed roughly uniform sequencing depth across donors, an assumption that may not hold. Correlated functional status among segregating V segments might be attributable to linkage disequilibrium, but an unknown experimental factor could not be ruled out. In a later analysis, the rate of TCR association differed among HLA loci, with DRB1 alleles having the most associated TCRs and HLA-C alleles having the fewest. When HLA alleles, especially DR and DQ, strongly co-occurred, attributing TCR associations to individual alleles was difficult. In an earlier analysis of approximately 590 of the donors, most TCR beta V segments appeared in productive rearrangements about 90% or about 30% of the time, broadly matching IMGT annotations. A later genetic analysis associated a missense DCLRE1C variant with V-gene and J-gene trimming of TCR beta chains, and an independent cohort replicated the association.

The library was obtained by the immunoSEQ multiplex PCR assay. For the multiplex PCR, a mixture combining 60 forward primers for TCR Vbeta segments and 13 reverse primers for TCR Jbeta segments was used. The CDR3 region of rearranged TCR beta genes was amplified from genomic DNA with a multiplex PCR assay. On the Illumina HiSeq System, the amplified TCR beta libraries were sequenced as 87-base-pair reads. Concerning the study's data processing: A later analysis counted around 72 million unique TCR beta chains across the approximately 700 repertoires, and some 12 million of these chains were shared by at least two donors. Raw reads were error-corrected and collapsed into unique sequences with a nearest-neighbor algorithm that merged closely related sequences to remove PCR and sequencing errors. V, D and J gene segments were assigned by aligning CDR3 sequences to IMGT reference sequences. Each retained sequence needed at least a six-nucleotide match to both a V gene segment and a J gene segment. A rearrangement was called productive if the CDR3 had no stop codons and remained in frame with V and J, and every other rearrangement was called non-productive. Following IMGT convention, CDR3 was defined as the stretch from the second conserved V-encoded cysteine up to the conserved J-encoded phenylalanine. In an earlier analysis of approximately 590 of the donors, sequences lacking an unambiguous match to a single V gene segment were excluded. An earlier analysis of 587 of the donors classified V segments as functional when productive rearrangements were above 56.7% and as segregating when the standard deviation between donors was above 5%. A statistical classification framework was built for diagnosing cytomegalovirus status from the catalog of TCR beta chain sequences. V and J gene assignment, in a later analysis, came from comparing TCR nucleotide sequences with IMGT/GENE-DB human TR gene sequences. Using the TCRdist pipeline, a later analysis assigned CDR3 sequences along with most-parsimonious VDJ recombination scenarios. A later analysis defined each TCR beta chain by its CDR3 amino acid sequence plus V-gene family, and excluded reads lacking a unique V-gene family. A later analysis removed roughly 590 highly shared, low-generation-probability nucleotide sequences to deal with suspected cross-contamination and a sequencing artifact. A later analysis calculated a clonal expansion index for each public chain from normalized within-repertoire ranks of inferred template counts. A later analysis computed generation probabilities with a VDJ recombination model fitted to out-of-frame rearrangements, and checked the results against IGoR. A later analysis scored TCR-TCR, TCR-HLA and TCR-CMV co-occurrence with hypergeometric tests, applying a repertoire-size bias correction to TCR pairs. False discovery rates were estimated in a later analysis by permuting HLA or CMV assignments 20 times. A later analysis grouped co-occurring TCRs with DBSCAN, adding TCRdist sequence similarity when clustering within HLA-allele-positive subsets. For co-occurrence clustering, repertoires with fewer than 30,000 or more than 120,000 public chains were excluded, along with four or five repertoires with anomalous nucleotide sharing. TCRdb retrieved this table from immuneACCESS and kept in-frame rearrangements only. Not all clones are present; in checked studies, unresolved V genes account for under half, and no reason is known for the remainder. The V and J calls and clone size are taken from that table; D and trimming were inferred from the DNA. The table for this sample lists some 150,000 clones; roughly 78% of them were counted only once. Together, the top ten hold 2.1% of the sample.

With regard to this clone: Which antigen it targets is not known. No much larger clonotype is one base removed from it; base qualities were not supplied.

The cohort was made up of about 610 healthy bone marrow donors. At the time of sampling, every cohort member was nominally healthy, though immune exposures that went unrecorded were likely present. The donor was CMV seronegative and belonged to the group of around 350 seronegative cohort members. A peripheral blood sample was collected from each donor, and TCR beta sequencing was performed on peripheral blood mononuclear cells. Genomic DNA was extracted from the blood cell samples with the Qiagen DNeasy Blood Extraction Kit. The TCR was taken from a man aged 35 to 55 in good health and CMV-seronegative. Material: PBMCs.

The sequenced DNA is TGCGCCAGCAGCTTGCTCACAGGGGGCACCGGGGAGCTGTTTTTT. This encodes CASSLLTGGTGELFF. The chain is encoded by TRBV5-1 joined to TRBJ2-2; 8 bases in the middle match TRBD1. The junction shows trimming of 1 base on V and 4 bases on J, and the gene matches do not reach 3 bases of it. CDR1 and CDR2 were assigned from the germline V gene as SGHRS and YFSETQ. The cysteine opens and the phenylalanine closes a CDR3 of 15 amino acids. Solely the CDR3 DNA is kept, with 45 bases framed from the first base.